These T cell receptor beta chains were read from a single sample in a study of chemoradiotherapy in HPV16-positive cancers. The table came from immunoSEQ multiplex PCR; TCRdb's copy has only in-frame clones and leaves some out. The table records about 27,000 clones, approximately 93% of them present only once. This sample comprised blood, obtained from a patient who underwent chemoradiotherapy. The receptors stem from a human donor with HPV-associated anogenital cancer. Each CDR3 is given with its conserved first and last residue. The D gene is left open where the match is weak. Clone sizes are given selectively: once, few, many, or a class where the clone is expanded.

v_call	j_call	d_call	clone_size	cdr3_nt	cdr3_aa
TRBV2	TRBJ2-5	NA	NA	TGTGCCAGCAGCAGGTCTTTCGGCCAAGAGACCCAGTACTTC	CASSRSFGQETQYF
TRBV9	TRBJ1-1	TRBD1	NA	TGTGCCAGCAGCCCGGGACAGGGGGCCACTGAAGCTTTCTTT	CASSPGQGATEAFF
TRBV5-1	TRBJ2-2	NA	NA	TGCGCCAGCAGCTTGACAGCGAACACCGGGGAGCTGTTTTTT	CASSLTANTGELFF
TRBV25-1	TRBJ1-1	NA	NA	TGTGCCAGCAGTGTCCCAACGGGTGAAGCTTTCTTT	CASSVPTGEAFF
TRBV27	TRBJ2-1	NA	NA	TGTGCCACTGGGGGACACCGCTACAATGAGCAGTTCTTC	CATGGHRYNEQFF
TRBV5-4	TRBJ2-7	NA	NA	TGTGCCAGCAGCTTTTCTAGCGAGCAGTACTTC	CASSFSSEQYF
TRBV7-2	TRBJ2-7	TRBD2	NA	TGTGCCAGCAGCTACGGGACTAGCGGGCCGTACGAGCAGTACTTC	CASSYGTSGPYEQYF
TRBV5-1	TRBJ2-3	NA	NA	TGCGCCAGCAGCCTCCTGTTGGGGGTGGGGCCAGATACGCAGTATTTT	CASSLLLGVGPDTQYF
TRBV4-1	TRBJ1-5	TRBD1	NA	TGCGCCAGCAGCCAAGGACAGGGGGGCAATCAGCCCCAGCATTTT	CASSQGQGGNQPQHF
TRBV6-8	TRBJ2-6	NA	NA	TGTGCCAGCAGTTATAAATCTGGGGCCAACGTCCTGACTTTC	CASSYKSGANVLTF
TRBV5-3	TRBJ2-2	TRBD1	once	TGTGCCAGAAGCTTGGTCGAGACAGGGGTGTGGACCGGGGAGCTGTTTTTT	CARSLVETGVWTGELFF
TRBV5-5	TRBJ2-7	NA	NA	TGTGCCAGCAGCTTTGACAGACCCAACGAGCAGTACTTC	CASSFDRPNEQYF
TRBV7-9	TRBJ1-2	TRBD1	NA	TGTGCCAGCAGCCCCGTGAGGGGACAGGGTACCTATGGCTACACCTTC	CASSPVRGQGTYGYTF
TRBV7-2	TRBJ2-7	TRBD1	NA	TGTGCCAGCAGCCCGCGGACAGGGTTATCCTACGAGCAGTACTTC	CASSPRTGLSYEQYF
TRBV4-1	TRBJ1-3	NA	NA	TGCGCCAGCAGCCAAGTGAAGGTCCCGGGCTTGTATGGAAACACCATATATTTT	CASSQVKVPGLYGNTIYF
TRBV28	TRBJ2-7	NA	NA	TGTGCCACCATGACCCTCGCAGGGCTCGAGCAGTACTTC	CATMTLAGLEQYF
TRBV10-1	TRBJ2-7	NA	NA	TGCGCCAGCAGTGGGGCAGGGGGAGGCGAGCAGTACTTC	CASSGAGGGEQYF
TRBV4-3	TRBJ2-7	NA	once	TGCGCCAGCAGCCAAGATTTGGCAGGACCAAACTACGAGCAGTACTTC	CASSQDLAGPNYEQYF
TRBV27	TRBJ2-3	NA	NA	TGTGCCAGCAGTTTAAGACTACAGGGCCTCACAGATACGCAGTATTTT	CASSLRLQGLTDTQYF
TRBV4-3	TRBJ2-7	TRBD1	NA	TGCGCCAGCAGCCTGACGCACCAGGGGGCTGGTTACGAGCAGTACTTC	CASSLTHQGAGYEQYF
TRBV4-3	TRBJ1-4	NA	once	TGCGCCAGCAGCCGAGCAGGCACAGTTCGGAGTAATGAAAAACTGTTTTTT	CASSRAGTVRSNEKLFF
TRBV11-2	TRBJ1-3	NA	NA	TGTGCCAGCACTTACTCACCTGTTCCCGGGACCGAGGGAAACACCATATATTTT	CASTYSPVPGTEGNTIYF
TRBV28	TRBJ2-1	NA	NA	TGTGCCAGCGGTAGCAGCTCCTACAATGAGCAGTTCTTC	CASGSSSYNEQFF
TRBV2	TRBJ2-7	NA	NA	TGTGCCAGCAGTGATAGTACAGGGAGGATCGAGCAGTACTTC	CASSDSTGRIEQYF
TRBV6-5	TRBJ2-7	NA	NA	TGTGCCAGCAGACGAGATCCGACGGGGGAGCAGTACTTC	CASRRDPTGEQYF
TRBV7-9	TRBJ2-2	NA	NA	TGTGCCAGCAGCTTCCGGGGATTTGCCGGGGAGCTGTTTTTT	CASSFRGFAGELFF
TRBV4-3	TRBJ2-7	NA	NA	TGCGCCAGCAGCCAAGAGGTTACAGGCTACGAGCAGTACTTC	CASSQEVTGYEQYF
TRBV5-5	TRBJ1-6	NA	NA	TGTGCCAGCAGCACCGGGATCAACCTATATAATTCACCCCTCCACTTT	CASSTGINLYNSPLHF
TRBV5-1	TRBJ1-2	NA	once	TGCGCCAGCAGCGTAGACAATAACTATGGCTACACCTTC	CASSVDNNYGYTF
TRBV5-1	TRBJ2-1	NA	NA	TGCGCCAGCAGCCCGGACCATTACAATGAGCAGTTCTTC	CASSPDHYNEQFF
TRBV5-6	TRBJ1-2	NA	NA	TGTGCCAGCAGCTTACTAACAGGCGGGACTAACTATGGCTACACCTTC	CASSLLTGGTNYGYTF
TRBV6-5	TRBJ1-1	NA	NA	TGTGCCAGCAGTTACTCAGGGGGGCGGCTGAACACTGAAGCTTTCTTT	CASSYSGGRLNTEAFF
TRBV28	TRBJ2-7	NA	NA	TGTGCCAGCAGTTTAACACCAAAATACGAGCAGTACTTC	CASSLTPKYEQYF
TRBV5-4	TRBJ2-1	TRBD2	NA	TGTGCCAGCAACTCGGGACTAGCGGAGTACAATGAGCAGTTCTTC	CASNSGLAEYNEQFF
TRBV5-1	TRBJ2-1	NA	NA	TGCGCCAGCAGCTTGGTTGGGATCCCCTACAATGAGCAGTTCTTC	CASSLVGIPYNEQFF
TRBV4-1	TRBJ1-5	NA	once	TGCGCCAGCAGCCAAGAGGGTTATCAGCCCCAGCATTTT	CASSQEGYQPQHF
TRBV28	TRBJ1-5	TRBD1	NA	TGTGCCAGCAGTTTAGGCGGAGGGAGGGGGCGGCCCCAGCATTTT	CASSLGGGRGRPQHF
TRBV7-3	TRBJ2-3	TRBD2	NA	TGTGCCAGCAGCTTATCGACTAGCGGGATCCCGCAGTATTTT	CASSLSTSGIPQYF
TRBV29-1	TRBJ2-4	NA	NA	TGCAGCGTTGTGGGGGGGGGCGGAGGCATTCAGTACTTC	CSVVGGGGGIQYF
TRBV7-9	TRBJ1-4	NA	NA	TGTGCCAGCAGCAGCATTAATGAAAAACTGTTTTTT	CASSSINEKLFF
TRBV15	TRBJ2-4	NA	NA	TGTGCCACCAGCAGAGGGCCTGTAAACATTCAGTACTTC	CATSRGPVNIQYF
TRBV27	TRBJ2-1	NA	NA	TGTGCCAGCAGTTTAGTTTACGGGGGAAACAATGAGCAGTTCTTC	CASSLVYGGNNEQFF
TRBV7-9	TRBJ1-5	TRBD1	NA	TGTGCCAGCAGCGGCAGGGGGAACCAGCCCCAGCATTTT	CASSGRGNQPQHF
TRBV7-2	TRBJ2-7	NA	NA	TGTGCCAGCAGCGCCTCGCTCGGGGCCAGGGGGACTTACGAGCAGTACTTC	CASSASLGARGTYEQYF
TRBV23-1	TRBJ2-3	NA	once	TGCGCCAGCAGTACCAAGCCGGACTATCAGTGTTTT	CASSTKPDYQCF
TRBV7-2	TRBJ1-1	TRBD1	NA	TGTGCCAGCAGCTTCGGACAGGCGCCGAACACTGAAGCTTTCTTT	CASSFGQAPNTEAFF
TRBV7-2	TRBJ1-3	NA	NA	TGTGCCAGCAGCTTATCGGGGGGGCTTCTAGCTGGAAACACCATATATTTT	CASSLSGGLLAGNTIYF
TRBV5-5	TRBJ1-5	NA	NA	TGTGCCAGCAGCTTACAGGGTGTCAGCAATCAGCCCCAGCATTTT	CASSLQGVSNQPQHF
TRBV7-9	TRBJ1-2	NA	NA	TGTGCCAGCAGCTTAGGTTTCGCAGGGAACTATGGCTACACCTTC	CASSLGFAGNYGYTF
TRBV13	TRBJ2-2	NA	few	TGTGCCACCCTAAAGAGGGGAGGGAACACCGGGGAGCTGTTTTTT	CATLKRGGNTGELFF